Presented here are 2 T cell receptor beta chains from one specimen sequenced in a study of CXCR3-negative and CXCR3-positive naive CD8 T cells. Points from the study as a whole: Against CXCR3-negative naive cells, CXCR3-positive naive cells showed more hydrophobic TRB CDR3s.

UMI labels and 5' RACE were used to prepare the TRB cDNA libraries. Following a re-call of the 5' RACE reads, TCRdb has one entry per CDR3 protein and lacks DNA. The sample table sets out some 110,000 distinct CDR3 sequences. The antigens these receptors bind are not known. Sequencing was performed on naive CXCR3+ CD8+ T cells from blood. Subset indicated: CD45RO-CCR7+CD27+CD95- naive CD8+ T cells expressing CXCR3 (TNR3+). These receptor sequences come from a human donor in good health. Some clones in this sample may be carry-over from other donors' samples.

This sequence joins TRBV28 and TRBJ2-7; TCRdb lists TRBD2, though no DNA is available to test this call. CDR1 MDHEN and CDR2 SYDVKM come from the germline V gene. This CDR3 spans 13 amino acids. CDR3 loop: CASSLWEGNEQYF.

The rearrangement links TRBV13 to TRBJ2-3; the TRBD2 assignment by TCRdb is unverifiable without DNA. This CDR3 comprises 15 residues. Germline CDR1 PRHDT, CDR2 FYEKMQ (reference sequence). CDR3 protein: CASSPPGRAGDTQYF.